The sequence of this T cell receptor (beta chain) was determined in a study of OX40 agonist ivuxolimab in advanced cancers. Any history of autoimmune disease or systemic immunosuppression disqualified patients. Blood draws occurred at baseline, cycle 4 day 1, and cycle 7 day 1. Profiled with immunoSEQ multiplex PCR; TCRdb holds only in-frame clones, not every one. The sample includes over 50,000 clones, around four fifths of them seen just once. A word on this clone: Its antigen is still unknown.

The length of the CDR3 is 15 residues. V lost 5 bases and J lost 6; bases outside the gene matches: 10. General study points: In a subset of nonresponders, normalized T-cell clonal expansion was also low. No antigen was identified for the clonally expanded peripheral T cells.

The specimen was CD4+ or CD8+ T cells sorted from blood, collected in a trial of the OX40 agonist ivuxolimab. This chain links TRBV6-7 with TRBJ2-1, with 7 bases aligning to TRBD2. TRBV6-7 is noted as an ORF with a role that remains uncertain. This sequence was found in an adult with an advanced solid tumor such as melanoma, head and neck, liver or kidney cancer. CDR3 nucleotide sequence: TGTGCCAGCAGTCAACCCGGGACTAAGCCCAATGAGCAGTTCTTC. It yields the protein CASSQPGTKPNEQFF.